This T cell receptor (beta chain) was profiled in a study of blood T cell repertoires in COVID-19. TCRdb keeps only in-frame clones here, not all; method: immunoSEQ multiplex PCR. The sample shows a few hundred thousand clones, around 87% of them seen only once. The CDR3 length is 17 residues. Germline assignment: CDR1 SGHRS and CDR2 YFSETQ. The ends lost 2 bases at V and 2 bases at J; junction bases unmatched: 9. This receptor was identified in a woman between 45 and 60 years old with active or convalescent COVID-19. This chain links TRBV5-1 with TRBJ2-3; 9 nucleotides align to TRBD2. The sample taken for sequencing was peripheral blood. CDR3 protein: CASSFIAGASNTDTQYF. The CDR3 DNA reads TGCGCCAGCAGCTTCATAGCGGGGGCCTCCAACACAGATACGCAGTATTTT.